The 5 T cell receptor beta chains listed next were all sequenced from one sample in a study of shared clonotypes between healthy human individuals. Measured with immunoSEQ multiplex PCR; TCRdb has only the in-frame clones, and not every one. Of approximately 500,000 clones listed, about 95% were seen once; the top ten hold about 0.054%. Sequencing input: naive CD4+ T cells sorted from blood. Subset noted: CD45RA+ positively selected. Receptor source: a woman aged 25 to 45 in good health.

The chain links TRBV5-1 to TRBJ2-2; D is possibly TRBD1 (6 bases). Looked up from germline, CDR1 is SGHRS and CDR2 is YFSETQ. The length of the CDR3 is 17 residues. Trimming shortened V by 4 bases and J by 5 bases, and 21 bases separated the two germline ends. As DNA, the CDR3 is TGCGCCAGCAGCCCAAACCGGGACACTCCTTTTACCGGGGAGCTGTTTTTT. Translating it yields CASSPNRDTPFTGELFF.

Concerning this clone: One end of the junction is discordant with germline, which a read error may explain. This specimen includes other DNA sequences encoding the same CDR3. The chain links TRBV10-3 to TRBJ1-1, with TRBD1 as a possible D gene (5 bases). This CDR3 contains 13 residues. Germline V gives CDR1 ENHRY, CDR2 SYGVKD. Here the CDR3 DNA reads TGTGCCACCGGCAGGGAAATGAACACTGAGGCTTTCTTT. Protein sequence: CATGREMNTEAFF.

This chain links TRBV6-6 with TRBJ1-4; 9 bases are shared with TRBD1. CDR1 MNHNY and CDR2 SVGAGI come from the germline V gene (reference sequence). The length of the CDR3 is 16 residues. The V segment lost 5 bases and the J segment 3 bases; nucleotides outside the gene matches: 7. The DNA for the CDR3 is TGTGCCAGCAGTCGACAGGGGGAGAGGCCTAATGAAAAACTGTTTTTT. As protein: CASSRQGERPNEKLFF.

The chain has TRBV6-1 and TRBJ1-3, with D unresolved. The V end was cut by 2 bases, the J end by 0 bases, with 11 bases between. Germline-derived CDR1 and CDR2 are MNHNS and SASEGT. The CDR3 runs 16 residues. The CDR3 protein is CASSERRVYSGNTIYF. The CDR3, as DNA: TGTGCCAGCAGTGAACGTCGGGTATACTCTGGAAACACCATATATTTT.

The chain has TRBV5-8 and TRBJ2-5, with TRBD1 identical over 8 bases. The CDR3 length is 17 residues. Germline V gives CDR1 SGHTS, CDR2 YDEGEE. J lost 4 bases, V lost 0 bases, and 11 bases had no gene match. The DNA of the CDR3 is TGTGCCAGCAGCTTGGGACAGGGGTTCCTACCGCGAGAGACCCAGTACTTC. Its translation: CASSLGQGFLPRETQYF.